This T cell receptor beta chain was profiled in a study of shared clonotypes between healthy human individuals. All donors were Caucasian adults living in Nashville, Tennessee. The study separated CD4+ cells into CD45RA+ naive and CD45RA-negative memory subsets. CDR3 length: 15 residues. The ends lost 7 bases at V and 0 bases at J; junction bases unmatched: 6. Germline loops: CDR1 SGHRS, CDR2 YFSETQ. Authors' methods: Filtering differed because ImmunoSEQ produced junction-only sequences that carried no quality scores. The table came from immunoSEQ multiplex PCR; TCRdb's copy has only in-frame clones and leaves some out. V, J and clone size derive from that table, while D and trimming were established from the DNA sequence. The sample lists 2 million to 2.5 million clones; approximately 90% were seen once.

V gene TRBV5-1 combines with J gene TRBJ2-5; 10 bases agree with TRBD2. The origin of this receptor is a man in his late teens or twenties in good health. Some clones in this sample may be carry-over from other donors' samples. The material sequenced was naive CD4+ T cells from PBMCs. The subset is: CD45RA+ positively selected. CDR3 sequence reads: CASRASGGHQETQYF. In nucleotides, the CDR3 is TGCGCCAGCCGGGCTAGCGGGGGACACCAAGAGACCCAGTACTTC.